This paragraph covers one T cell receptor (beta chain) sequence. Its binding antigen is unknown. The sample holds no much larger clone one base away, and base qualities are not on file. V loses 6 bases of germline sequence and J loses 7 bases, and the interval between the two ends is 16 bases. The germline V gene gives CDR1 as MNHEY and CDR2 as SVGAGI. From its cysteine to its phenylalanine, the CDR3 spans 15 amino acids. The CDR3 DNA has 45 bases and is translated from base 1. The meaning of the sample's time point label: about 28 days (+/-7) after the second vaccine dose. AZD1222 recipients with second doses at about 4 weeks or about 12 weeks were pooled, because spike-specific TCR depth and breadth did not differ between schedules. Vaccinee samples were obtained from the UK trials COV001 and COV002, which included a single-blind randomized controlled phase 2/3 trial of AZD1222 (ChAdOx1 nCoV-19) in healthy adults. Trial participant PBMC samples were collected at day 0 and day 28 after the second dose for TCRbeta chain sequencing.

The sample belongs to a study of T cell responses to AZD1222 COVID-19 vaccine (dated by TCRdb to the early 2020s). The study in broad terms: TCR sequencing covered 230 to 250 trial participants: 200 to 210 given two doses of AZD1222 and some 25 given two doses of MenACWY control vaccine. Trial participants were enrolled by age into subgroups of 18-55, 56-69 and 70-plus years, and about 150, 27 and 61 TCR-sequenced participants, respectively, were included in these subgroups. Broad study findings and their caveats: Reportedly, almost half of the unique spike-specific TCRs recognized epitopes lying outside the regions that are mutated in the B.1.351 and B.1.1.7 variants. Conclusions about previously exposed vaccinees are limited because only five or six AZD1222 recipients were SARS-CoV-2 seropositive at baseline. Vaccine-associated CD4 TCRs spanned the whole spike protein, with dominant responses in regions 160-218 and 743-854. Most participants were white British and females outnumbered males, and the authors suggested that clonal diversity may have been underestimated. Because no day 14 peak-response samples were available, repertoires were characterized only after the peak T cell response. The 56-69-year group was small, and its depth increase did not reach significance, likely because of low power. A significant rise in spike-specific TCR breadth and depth was observed after two AZD1222 doses relative to day 0 and relative to MenACWY recipients.

The CDR3 regions of human TCRbeta chains were analyzed by immunosequencing. On the study's bioinformatics: Repertoire TCRs were checked for matches against a reference library of SARS-CoV-2-specific TCRs that had been generated using the MIRA antigen-specificity platform. Breadth meant the fraction of unique TCRs that were SARS-CoV-2-associated, whereas depth meant the fraction of total T cells that were SARS-CoV-2-associated. Each spike-specific TCR was assigned to its reactive spike region and to a CD4 or CD8 class using the MIRA data. Log10-transformed breadth and depth values were compared by one-way ANOVA with Sidak's multiple comparisons tests. As stored in TCRdb, this immuneACCESS dataset retains in-frame rearrangements with V and J assigned. A fraction of the clones does not appear; measured against another copy, unresolved V genes explain less than half of the discrepancy, and the remainder lacks a known reason. From that table come the V and J calls and clone size; the DNA was used to work out D and trimming. The sample profile shows under 150,000 clones; 90% of them were found once. Approximately 1.6% of the sample goes to the ten largest clones.

The V and J segments used are TRBV6-5 and TRBJ1-6, with no reliable assignment of the D segment. The sample in question was peripheral blood, obtained 28 days after the second AZD1222 dose. This receptor was taken from an adult who received the AZD1222 COVID-19 vaccine. The DNA sequence is given as TGTGCCAGCAGGATGCCGAGGTTAGAAAATTCACCCCTCCACTTT. It translates to CASRMPRLENSPLHF.